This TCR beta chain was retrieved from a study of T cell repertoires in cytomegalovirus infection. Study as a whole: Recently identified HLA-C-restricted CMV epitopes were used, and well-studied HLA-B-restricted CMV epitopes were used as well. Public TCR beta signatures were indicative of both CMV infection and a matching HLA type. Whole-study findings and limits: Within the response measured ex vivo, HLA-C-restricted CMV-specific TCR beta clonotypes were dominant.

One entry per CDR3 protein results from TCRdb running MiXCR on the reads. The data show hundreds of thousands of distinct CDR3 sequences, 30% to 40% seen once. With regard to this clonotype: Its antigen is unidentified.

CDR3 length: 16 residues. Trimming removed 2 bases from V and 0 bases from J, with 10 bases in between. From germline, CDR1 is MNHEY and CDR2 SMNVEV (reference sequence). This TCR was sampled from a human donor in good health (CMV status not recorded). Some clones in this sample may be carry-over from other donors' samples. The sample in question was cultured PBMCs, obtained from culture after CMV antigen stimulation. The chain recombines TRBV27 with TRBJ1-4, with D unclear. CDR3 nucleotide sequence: TGTGCCAGCAGTTTAGGGGTCGGAGCAACTAATGAAAAACTGTTTTTT. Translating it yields CASSLGVGATNEKLFF.